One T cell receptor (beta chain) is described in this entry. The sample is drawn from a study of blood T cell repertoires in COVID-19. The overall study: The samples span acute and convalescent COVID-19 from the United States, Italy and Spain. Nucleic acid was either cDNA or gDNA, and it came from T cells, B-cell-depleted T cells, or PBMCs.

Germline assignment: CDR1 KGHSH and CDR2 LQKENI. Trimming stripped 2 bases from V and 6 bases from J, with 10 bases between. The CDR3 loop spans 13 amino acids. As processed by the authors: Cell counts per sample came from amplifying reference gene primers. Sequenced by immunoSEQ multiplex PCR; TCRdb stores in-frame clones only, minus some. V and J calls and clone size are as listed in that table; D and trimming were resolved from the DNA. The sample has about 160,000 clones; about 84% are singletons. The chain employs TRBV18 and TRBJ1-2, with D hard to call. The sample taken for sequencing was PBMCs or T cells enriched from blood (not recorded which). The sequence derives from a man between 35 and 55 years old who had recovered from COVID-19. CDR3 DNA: TGTGCCAGCTCACCAAGGAGAGAAGATGGCTACACCTTC. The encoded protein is CASSPRREDGYTF.